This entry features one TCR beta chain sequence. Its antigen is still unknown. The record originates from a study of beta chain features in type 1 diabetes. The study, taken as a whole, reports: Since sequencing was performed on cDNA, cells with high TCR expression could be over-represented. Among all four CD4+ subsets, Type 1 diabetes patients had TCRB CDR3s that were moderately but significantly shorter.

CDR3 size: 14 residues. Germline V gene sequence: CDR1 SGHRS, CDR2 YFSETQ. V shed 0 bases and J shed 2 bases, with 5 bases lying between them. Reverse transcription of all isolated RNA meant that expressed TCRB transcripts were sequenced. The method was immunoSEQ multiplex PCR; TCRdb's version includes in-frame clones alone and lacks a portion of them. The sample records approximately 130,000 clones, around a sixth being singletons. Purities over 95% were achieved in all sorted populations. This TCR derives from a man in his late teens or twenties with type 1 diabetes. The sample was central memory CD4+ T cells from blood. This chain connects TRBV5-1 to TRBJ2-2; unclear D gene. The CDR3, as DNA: TGCGCCAGCAGCTTGGCAGGAAACACCGGGGAGCTGTTTTTT. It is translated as CASSLAGNTGELFF.